This TCR beta chain came from a study of shared clonotypes between healthy human individuals. Study outcomes and limitations: Sequencing depth was a factor that was expected to affect clonotype sharing among donors.

Per the original methods: Quality scores were absent from the junction-only immunoSEQ sequences, so filtering differed. Libraries were prepared by immunoSEQ multiplex PCR; TCRdb keeps only in-frame clonotypes and omits some of them. V and J calls and clone size are those listed in that table; D and trimming were worked out from the DNA. The top ten hold about 12% of the sample, which has about half a million clones, approximately 82% seen once. The CDR3 is 13 amino acids. As regards this clone: Its antigen is unidentified.

All the donors were Caucasian adults who lived in Nashville, Tennessee. Genomic DNA from unsorted samples was obtained from 80 million to 100 million PBMCs (per sample). The sample comprised PBMCs. This chain uses TRBV21-1 with TRBJ2-6; TRBD1, as called in the table, went unchecked against the DNA. TRBV21-1 is a pseudogene segment. This clonotype was obtained from a woman aged 40-49 years in good health. Some clones in this sample may be carry-over from other donors' samples. CDR3 region: CASGQGRANVLTF. CDR3 in DNA: TGTGCCAGCGGACAGGGCCGGGCCAACGTCCTGACTTTC.